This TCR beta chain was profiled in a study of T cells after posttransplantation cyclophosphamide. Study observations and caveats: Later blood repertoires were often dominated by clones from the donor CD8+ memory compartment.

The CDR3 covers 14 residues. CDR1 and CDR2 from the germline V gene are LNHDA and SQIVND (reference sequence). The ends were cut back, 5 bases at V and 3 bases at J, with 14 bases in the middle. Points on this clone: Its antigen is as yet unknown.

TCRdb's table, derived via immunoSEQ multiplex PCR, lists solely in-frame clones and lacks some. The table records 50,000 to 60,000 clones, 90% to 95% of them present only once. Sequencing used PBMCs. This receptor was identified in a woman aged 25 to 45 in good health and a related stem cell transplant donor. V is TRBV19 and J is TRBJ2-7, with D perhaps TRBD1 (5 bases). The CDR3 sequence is CASSRRQGNYEQYF. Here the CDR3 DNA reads TGTGCCAGTAGTCGGCGGCAGGGAAACTACGAGCAGTACTTC.